This T cell receptor (beta chain) was obtained from a study of CD8+ T cells in alopecia areata (dated by TCRdb to 2016 to 2018). Context from the whole study: In both human patients and the C3H/HeJ mouse model, the study applied high-throughput TCRbeta sequencing to look at T cell clonal expansion in alopecia areata. Scalp tissue and sorted CD4+ and CD8+ peripheral blood T cells from patchy and totalis/universalis alopecia areata patients and from healthy controls were covered by human TCRbeta sequencing. Scalp clonality was compared across normal scalp (n=4), patchy alopecia areata scalp (n=8), and alopecia totalis/universalis scalp (n=8). RNA was extracted with the PAXgene miRNA kit for fixed scalp, the miRNeasy kit for PBMCs, and the RNeasy kit for mouse skin. TCRbeta CDR3 regions were amplified by immunoSEQ multiplex PCR with 35 Vbeta forward and 13 Jbeta reverse primers. Results and caveats for the whole study, not just this receptor: Scalp TCR repertoire analysis is complicated because resident alphabeta T cells in normal human skin are also sequenced, whereas mouse skin is dominated by gammadelta T cells. TCR sequences shared between patients were less clear than in mice, possibly partly because of HLA diversity in the patient population. Compared with normal scalp, lesional scalp had higher clonality and more expanded CD8+ clones, particularly in alopecia totalis/universalis, a pattern that suggests antigenic drive.

Library creation used the immunoSEQ multiplex PCR assay. RNA was extracted from all samples and reverse transcribed into cDNA, which served as template for TCR sequencing. First-strand cDNA was synthesized using SuperScript III with a 2:1 mix of oligo-dT and random hexamers. Amplification bias was assessed with a synthetic immune receptor repertoire, and residual bias was removed computationally. The authors' pipeline ran thus. After raw reads were preprocessed to remove errors, the CDR3 was defined following IMGT conventions as running from the conserved cysteine to phenylalanine. To get clonality, Shannon entropy was normalized by log2 of the number of productive unique TCRs and the result was subtracted from 1. Whether scalp clones were CD4 or CD8 was inferred by matching scalp TCRbeta sequences against CD4 and CD8 repertoires sorted from blood. TCRdb mirrors the immuneACCESS table, restricted to in-frame sequences. Some clones are absent from its copies; in checked studies, under half trace to an unresolved V gene, and the reason for the others is unknown. The DNA was the basis for D and trimming; V, J and clone size are from that table. The sample table holds under 250,000 clones, of which around three fifths were seen once. The top ten hold 4.5% to 6% of the sample.

Note on this clone: Its binding antigen is unknown. Per-base quality was not reported, and no clone a single base away is much larger than it.

PBMCs were isolated by density centrifugation and stained for CD3, CD4 and CD8, and CD4+ and CD8+ T cells were sorted on a FACSAria. Scalp biopsies and blood samples were provided by unaffected controls. The sample comprised CD8+ T cells sorted from blood. The sequence came from a human donor in good health.

The CDR3 sequence is CASSFTPGGGRVNYGYTF. The DNA sequence reads TGCGCCAGCAGCTTTACCCCCGGCGGGGGGCGCGTAAACTATGGCTACACCTTC. The sequence joins TRBV5-1 to TRBJ1-2; tentative D gene TRBD1, with 6 bases matching. The CDR3 holds 18 amino acids from the cysteine to the phenylalanine. Only the CDR3 part of the read is kept: 54 bases, read in frame from the first base. CDR1 is given as SGHRS and CDR2 as YFSETQ, both from the germline V gene. V and J lose 2 bases and 2 bases, and a span of 22 bases separates them.